This TCR beta chain originates from a study of T-cell reconstitution after alpha-beta-depleted transplantation in children. This clonotype was observed a few times. Preparation of the TCRbeta library involved a method that used unique molecular identifiers. One entry per CDR3 protein results from TCRdb running MiXCR on the PCR reads. The sample holds some 600,000 distinct CDR3 sequences, over 10% seen once. From germline, CDR1 is ENHRY and CDR2 SYGVKD. This CDR3 has 11 residues. V lost 8 bases and J 3 bases, leaving 5 bases between the germline ends. The sequence was collected from a male patient younger than 18 who had a stem cell transplant for acute myeloid leukemia, so the T cells may come from the graft donor. The specimen was PBMCs, mostly from graft donor cells, collected 360 days after TCRalphabeta/CD19-depleted stem cell transplant. The gene calls are TRBV10-3 and TRBJ2-1, with D tentatively TRBD2 (5 bases). DNA of the CDR3: TGTGCCATCGGGAGCTACAATGAGCAGTTCTTC. Protein: CAIGSYNEQFF.